This T cell receptor (beta chain) was found in a study of post-analysis software for immune sequencing data. About the study: Some patients lacked subtype; others had relapsing-remitting, secondary progressive or progressive-relapsing disease. Notes on the study in general: The authors found that F measure strongly co-clustered same-batch samples. Controls significantly exceeded multiple sclerosis patients in normalized Chao1 diversity. Patients had higher frequencies than controls of four to six TRBV segments, including TRBV5-6, TRBV5-1 and TRBV20-1.

This clonotype was counted a few times. The antigen remains undetermined. Per germline, CDR1 LNHDA and CDR2 SQIVND (reference sequence). The CDR3 sequence is 13 residues long. Deletions cut 6 bases from V and 6 bases from J, with 12 bases between. Presence of unique molecular identifiers characterized the TCR beta cDNA libraries. One entry per CDR3 protein, called by TCRdb with MiXCR from the PCR reads. The data contain a few hundred thousand distinct CDR3 sequences, roughly a third of them seen just once; the ten biggest clones take up 4% to 5.5%. Sequences were obtained from blood. This sequence was found in a girl aged 10-17 years with multiple sclerosis. This sequence joins TRBV19 and TRBJ2-1, with no clear D. The CDR3 DNA is TGTGCCAGTAGGTTCGGTCCGGCCAATGAGCAGTTCTTC. Translated: CASRFGPANEQFF. The full variable domain, completed using reference TRBV19 and TRBJ2-1, is DGGITQSPKYLFRKEGQNVTLSCEQNLNHDAMYWYRQDPGQGLRLIYYSQIVNDFQKGDIAEGYSVSREKKESFPLTVTSAQKNPTAFYLCASRFGPANEQFFGPGTRLTVL.